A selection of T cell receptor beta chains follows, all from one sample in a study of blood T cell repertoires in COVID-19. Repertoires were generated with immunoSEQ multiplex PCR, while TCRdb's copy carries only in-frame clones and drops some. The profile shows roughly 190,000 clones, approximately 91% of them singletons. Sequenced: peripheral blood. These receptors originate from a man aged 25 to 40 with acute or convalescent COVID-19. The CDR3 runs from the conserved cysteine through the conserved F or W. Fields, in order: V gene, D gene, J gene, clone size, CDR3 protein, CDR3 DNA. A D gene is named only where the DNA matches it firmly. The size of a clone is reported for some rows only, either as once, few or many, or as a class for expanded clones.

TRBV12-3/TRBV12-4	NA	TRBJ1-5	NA	CASSLSQGQPQHF	TGTGCCAGCAGTTTATCCCAGGGTCAGCCCCAGCATTTT
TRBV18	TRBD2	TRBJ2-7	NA	CASSPPGLESREQYF	TGTGCCAGCTCACCACCGGGACTAGAAAGTCGGGAGCAGTACTTC
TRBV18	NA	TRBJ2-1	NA	CASSEQGYNEQFF	TGTGCCAGCTCAGAACAGGGATACAATGAGCAGTTCTTC
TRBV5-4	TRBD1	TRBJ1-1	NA	CASSPTTGVNTEAFF	TGTGCCAGCAGCCCAACCACAGGGGTTAACACTGAAGCTTTCTTT
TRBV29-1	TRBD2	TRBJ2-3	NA	CSVEIAGVADTQYF	TGCAGCGTTGAAATAGCGGGAGTCGCAGATACGCAGTATTTT
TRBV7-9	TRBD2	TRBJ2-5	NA	CASSRTSGGQETQYF	TGTGCCAGCAGCCGGACTAGCGGGGGCCAAGAGACCCAGTACTTC
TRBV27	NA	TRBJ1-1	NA	CASSRGRDTEAFF	TGTGCCAGCAGCAGAGGGCGGGACACTGAAGCTTTCTTT
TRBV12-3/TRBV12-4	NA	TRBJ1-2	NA	CASSRTVNYGYTF	TGTGCCAGCAGCCGGACAGTAAACTATGGCTACACCTTC
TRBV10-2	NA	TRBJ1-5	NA	CASSERTDNSNQPQHF	TGCGCCAGCAGTGAGCGGACAGATAATAGCAATCAGCCCCAGCATTTT
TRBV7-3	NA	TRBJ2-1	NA	CASSVERFGEQFF	TGTGCCAGCAGCGTCGAGAGGTTTGGTGAGCAGTTCTTC
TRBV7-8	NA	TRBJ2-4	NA	CASSPTGLGGNIQYF	TGTGCCAGCAGCCCTACGGGTTTGGGTGGCAACATTCAGTACTTC
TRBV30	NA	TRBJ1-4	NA	CAWRASGRNEKLFF	TGTGCCTGGAGAGCTTCAGGGCGTAATGAAAAACTGTTTTTT
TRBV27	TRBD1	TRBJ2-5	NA	CASSGQGQETQYF	TGTGCCAGCAGTGGACAGGGCCAAGAGACCCAGTACTTC
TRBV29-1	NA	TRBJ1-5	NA	CSVGDFNQPQHF	TGCAGCGTTGGGGACTTCAATCAGCCCCAGCATTTT
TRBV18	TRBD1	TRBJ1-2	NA	CASSPPRDRALGYTF	TGTGCCAGCTCACCACCCCGGGACAGGGCTCTCGGCTACACCTTC
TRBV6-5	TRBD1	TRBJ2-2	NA	CASMSAGGNSGELFF	TGTGCCAGCATGAGTGCAGGGGGTAATTCCGGGGAGCTGTTTTTT
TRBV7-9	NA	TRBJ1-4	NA	CASSLGVTGQPGGNEKLFF	TGTGCCAGCAGCTTAGGAGTCACAGGCCAACCGGGGGGTAATGAAAAACTGTTTTTT
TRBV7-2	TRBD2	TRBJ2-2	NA	CASSLANPGTSGGNTGELFF	TGTGCCAGCAGCTTAGCCAATCCGGGTACTAGCGGGGGTAACACCGGGGAGCTGTTTTTT
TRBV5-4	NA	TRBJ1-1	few	CASSLDSAANTEAFF	TGTGCCAGCAGCTTGGATAGCGCTGCGAACACTGAAGCTTTCTTT
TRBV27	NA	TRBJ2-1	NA	CASVPRGTGPSSGSYNEQFF	TGTGCCAGCGTCCCTCGTGGGACAGGGCCGTCTAGCGGGAGCTACAATGAGCAGTTCTTC
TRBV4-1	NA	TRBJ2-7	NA	CASSQATSRGPGNEQYF	TGCGCCAGCAGCCAAGCGACCTCCAGGGGTCCTGGCAACGAGCAGTACTTC
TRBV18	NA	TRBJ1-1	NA	CASRPSAGKNTEAFF	TGTGCCAGCCGACCATCGGCAGGGAAGAACACTGAAGCTTTCTTT
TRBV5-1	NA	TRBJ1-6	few	CASSHNAGRNSPLHF	TGCGCCAGCAGCCACAACGCGGGAAGAAATTCACCCCTCCACTTT
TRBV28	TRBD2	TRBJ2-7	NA	CASSPLAGGPYEQYF	TGTGCCAGCAGTCCTCTAGCGGGAGGCCCCTACGAGCAGTACTTC
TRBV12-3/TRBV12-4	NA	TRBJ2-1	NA	CASSRGNEQFF	TGTGCCAGCAGTAGGGGGAATGAGCAGTTCTTC
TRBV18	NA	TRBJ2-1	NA	CASFGGGRSYNEQFF	TGTGCCAGCTTCGGTGGGGGCAGGTCCTACAATGAGCAGTTCTTC
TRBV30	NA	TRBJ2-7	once	CAWTGSEQYF	TGTGCCTGGACAGGGTCCGAGCAGTACTTC
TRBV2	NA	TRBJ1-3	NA	CASGRASSGNTIYF	TGTGCCAGCGGGCGGGCGAGCTCTGGAAACACCATATATTTT
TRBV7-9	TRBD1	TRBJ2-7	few	CASSPRDRGLNEQYF	TGTGCCAGCAGCCCCCGGGACAGGGGGCTCAACGAGCAGTACTTC
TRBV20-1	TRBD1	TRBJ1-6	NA	CSASKMGWAGGDSPLHF	TGCAGTGCTAGTAAAATGGGTTGGGCAGGGGGCGATTCACCCCTCCACTTT
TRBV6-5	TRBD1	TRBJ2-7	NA	CASRDRGPSYEQYF	TGTGCCAGCAGGGACAGGGGGCCGTCCTACGAGCAGTACTTC
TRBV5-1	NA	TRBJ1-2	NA	CASSLSQGQRGYTF	TGCGCCAGCAGCTTGAGTCAGGGGCAGCGTGGCTACACCTTC
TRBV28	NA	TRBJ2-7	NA	CASSLAGISSYEQYF	TGTGCCAGCAGTTTAGCGGGGATCAGCTCCTACGAGCAGTACTTC
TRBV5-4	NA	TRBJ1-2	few	CASSLQGKVYGYTF	TGTGCCAGCAGCTTGCAGGGTAAGGTGTATGGCTACACCTTC
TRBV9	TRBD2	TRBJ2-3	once	CASSANGLVTDTQYF	TGTGCCAGCAGCGCTAACGGACTAGTCACAGATACGCAGTATTTT
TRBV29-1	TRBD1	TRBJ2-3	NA	CSAAGQGGLSTDTQYF	TGCAGCGCCGCCGGACAGGGTGGTTTGAGCACAGATACGCAGTATTTT
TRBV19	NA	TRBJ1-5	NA	CASSVQGYQPQHF	TGTGCCAGTAGTGTGCAGGGGTATCAGCCCCAGCATTTT
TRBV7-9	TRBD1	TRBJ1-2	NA	CASSPAPTGHGYTF	TGTGCCAGCAGCCCCGCCCCGACAGGGCATGGCTACACCTTC
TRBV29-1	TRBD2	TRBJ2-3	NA	CSVGGSLTSGSPRSDTQYF	TGCAGCGTTGGAGGTAGCTTGACTAGCGGGAGCCCCAGATCCGATACGCAGTATTTT
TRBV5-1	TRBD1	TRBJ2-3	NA	CASSWDRDASEDTQYF	TGCGCCAGCAGCTGGGACAGGGACGCTTCGGAAGATACGCAGTATTTT
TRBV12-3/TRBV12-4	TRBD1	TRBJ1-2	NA	CASSQTGGGYTF	TGTGCCAGCAGCCAGACAGGGGGAGGCTACACCTTC
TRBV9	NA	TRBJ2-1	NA	CASSARLGGSYNEQFF	TGTGCCAGCAGCGCCCGGTTGGGGGGCTCCTACAATGAGCAGTTCTTC
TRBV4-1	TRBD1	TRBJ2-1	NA	CASSRLTGGRNEQFF	TGCGCCAGCAGCCGACTGACAGGGGGCAGGAATGAGCAGTTCTTC
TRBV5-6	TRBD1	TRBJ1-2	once	CASSLVRTGESGYTF	TGTGCCAGCAGCTTGGTACGGACAGGGGAAAGTGGCTACACCTTC